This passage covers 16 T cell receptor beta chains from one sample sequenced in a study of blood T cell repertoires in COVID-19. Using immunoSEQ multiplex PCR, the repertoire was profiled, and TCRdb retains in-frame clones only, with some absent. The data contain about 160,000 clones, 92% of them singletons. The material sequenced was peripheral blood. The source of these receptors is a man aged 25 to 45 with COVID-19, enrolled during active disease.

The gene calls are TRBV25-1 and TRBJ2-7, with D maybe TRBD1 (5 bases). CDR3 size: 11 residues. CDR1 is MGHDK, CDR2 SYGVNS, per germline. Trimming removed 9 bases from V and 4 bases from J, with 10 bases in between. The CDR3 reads CARQGWYEQYF. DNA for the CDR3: TGTGCCAGGCAGGGTTGGTACGAGCAGTACTTC.

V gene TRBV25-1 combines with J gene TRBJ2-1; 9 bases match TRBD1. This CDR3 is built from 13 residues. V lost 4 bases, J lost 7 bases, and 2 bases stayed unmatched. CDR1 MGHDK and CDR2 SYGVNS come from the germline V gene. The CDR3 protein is CASSVTGGNEQFF. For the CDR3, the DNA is TGTGCCAGCAGTGTGACAGGGGGGAATGAGCAGTTCTTC.

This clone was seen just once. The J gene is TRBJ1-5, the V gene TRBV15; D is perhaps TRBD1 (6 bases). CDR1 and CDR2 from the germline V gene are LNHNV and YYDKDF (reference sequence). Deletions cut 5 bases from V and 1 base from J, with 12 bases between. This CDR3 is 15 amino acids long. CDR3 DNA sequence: TGTGCCACCAGCGGCAGGACAGTAAGCAATCAGCCCCAGCATTTT. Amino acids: CATSGRTVSNQPQHF.

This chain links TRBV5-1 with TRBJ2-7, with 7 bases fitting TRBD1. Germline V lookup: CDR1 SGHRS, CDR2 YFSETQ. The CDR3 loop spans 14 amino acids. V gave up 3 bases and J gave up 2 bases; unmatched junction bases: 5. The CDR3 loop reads CASSWDSATYEQYF. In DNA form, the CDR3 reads TGCGCCAGCAGCTGGGACAGCGCCACCTACGAGCAGTACTTC.

The CDR3 region has the DNA TGTGCCACCAGCCGTGGACAGGGAATGAGCTCCTACGAGCAGTACTTC. It codes for CATSRGQGMSSYEQYF. The chain combines TRBV15 with TRBJ2-7; 8 bases agree with TRBD1. CDR3 length: 16 residues. Trimming took 5 bases from V and 0 from J; bases not matched to a gene: 9. Germline assignment: CDR1 LNHNV and CDR2 YYDKDF (reference sequence). Full variable domain (outside the CDR3, taken from reference TRBV15 and TRBJ2-7): DAMVIQNPRYQVTQFGKPVTLSCSQTLNHNVMYWYQQKSSQAPKLLFHYYDKDFNNEADTPDNFQSRRPNTSFCFLDIRSPGLGDTAMYLCATSRGQGMSSYEQYFGPGTRLTVT.

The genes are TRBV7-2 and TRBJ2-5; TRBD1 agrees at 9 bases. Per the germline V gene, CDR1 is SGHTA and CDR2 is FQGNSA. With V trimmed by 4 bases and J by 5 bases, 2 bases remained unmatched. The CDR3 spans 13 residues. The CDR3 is CASSYRGLETQYF. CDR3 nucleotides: TGTGCCAGCAGCTACAGGGGGCTGGAGACCCAGTACTTC. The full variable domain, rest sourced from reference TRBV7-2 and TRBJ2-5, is GAGVSQSPSNKVTEKGKDVELRCDPISGHTALYWYRQSLGQGLEFLIYFQGNSAPDKSGLPSDRFSAERTGGSVSTLTIQRTQQEDSAVYLCASSYRGLETQYFGPGTRLLVL.

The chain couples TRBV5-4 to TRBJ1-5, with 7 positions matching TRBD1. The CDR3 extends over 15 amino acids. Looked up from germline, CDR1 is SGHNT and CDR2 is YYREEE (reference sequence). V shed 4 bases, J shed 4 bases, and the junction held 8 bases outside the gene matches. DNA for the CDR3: TGTGCCAGCAGCCTAGTTCCGGGACAGAATCAGCCCCAGCATTTT. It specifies CASSLVPGQNQPQHF.

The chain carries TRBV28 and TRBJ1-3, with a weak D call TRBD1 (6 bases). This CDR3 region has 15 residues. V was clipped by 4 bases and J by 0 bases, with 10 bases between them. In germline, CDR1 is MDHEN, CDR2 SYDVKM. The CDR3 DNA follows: TGTGCCAGCAGTTCTGGACAGTTCTCTGGAAACACCATATATTTT. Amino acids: CASSSGQFSGNTIYF. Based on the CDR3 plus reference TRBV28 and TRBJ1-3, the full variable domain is DVKVTQSSRYLVKRTGEKVFLECVQDMDHENMFWYRQDPGLGLRLIYFSYDVKMKEKGDIPEGYSVSREKKERFSLILESASTNQTSMYLCASSSGQFSGNTIYFGEGSWLTVV.

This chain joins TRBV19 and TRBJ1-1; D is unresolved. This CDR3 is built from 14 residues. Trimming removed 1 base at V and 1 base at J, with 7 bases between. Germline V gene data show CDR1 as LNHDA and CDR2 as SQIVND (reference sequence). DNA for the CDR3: TGTGCCAGTAGTATAGGCAGGTGGAACACTGAAGCTTTCTTT. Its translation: CASSIGRWNTEAFF.

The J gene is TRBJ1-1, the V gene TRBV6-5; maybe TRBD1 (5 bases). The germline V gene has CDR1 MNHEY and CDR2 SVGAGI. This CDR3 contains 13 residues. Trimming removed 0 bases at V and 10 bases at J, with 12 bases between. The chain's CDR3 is CASSYSNRGVAFF. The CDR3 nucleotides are TGTGCCAGCAGTTACTCGAATCGGGGGGTAGCTTTCTTT.

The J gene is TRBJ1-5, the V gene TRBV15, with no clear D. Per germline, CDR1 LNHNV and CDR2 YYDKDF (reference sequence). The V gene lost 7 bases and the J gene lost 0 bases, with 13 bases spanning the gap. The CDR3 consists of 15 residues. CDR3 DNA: TGTGCCACCACCAATGGCAGATATAGCAATCAGCCCCAGCATTTT. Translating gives CATTNGRYSNQPQHF.

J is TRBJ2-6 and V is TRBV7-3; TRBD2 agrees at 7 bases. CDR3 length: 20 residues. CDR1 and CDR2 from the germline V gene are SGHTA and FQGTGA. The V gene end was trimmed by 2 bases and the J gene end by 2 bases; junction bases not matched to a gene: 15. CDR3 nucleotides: TGTGCCAGCAGCTTAGATGGCTTGGGAGGGAGTCGGCCTGGGGCCAACGTCCTGACTTTC. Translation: CASSLDGLGGSRPGANVLTF. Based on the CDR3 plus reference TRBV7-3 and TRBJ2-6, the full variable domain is GAGVSQTPSNKVTEKGKYVELRCDPISGHTALYWYRQSLGQGPEFLIYFQGTGAADDSGLPNDRFFAVRPEGSVSTLKIQRTERGDSAVYLCASSLDGLGGSRPGANVLTFGAGSRLTVL.

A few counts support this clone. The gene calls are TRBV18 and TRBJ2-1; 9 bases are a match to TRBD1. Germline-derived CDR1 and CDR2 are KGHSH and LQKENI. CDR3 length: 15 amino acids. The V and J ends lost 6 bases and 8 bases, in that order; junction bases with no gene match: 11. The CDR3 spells CASSTGGQGFDEQFF. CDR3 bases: TGTGCCAGCTCGACGGGGGGACAGGGCTTCGATGAGCAGTTCTTC.

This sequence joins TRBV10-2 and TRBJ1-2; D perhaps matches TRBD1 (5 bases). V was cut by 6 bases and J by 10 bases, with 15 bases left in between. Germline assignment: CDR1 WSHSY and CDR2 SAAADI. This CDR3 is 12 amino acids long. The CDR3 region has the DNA TGCGCCAGCAGCCCATGGGGGGACCACTACACCTTC. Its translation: CASSPWGDHYTF.

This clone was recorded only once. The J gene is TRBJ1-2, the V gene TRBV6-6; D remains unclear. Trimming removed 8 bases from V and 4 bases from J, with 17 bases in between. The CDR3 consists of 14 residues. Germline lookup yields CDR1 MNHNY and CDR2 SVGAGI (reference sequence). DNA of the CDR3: TGTGCCAGCTCCCGGAGGGAGGAAGGCTATGGCTACACCTTC. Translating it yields CASSRREEGYGYTF.

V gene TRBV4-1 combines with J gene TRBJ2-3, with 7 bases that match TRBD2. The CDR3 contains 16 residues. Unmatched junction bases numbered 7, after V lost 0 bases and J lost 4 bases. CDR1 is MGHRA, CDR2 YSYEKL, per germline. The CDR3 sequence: CASSQEAGVSADTQYF. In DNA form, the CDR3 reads TGCGCCAGCAGCCAAGAGGCGGGAGTAAGTGCAGATACGCAGTATTTT.